Shown below are 24 T cell receptor beta chains from a single sample sequenced in a study of blood T cell repertoires in COVID-19. Data came from immunoSEQ multiplex PCR; TCRdb stores just in-frame clones and leaves some out. This sample has a few hundred thousand clones, with about 83% found just once. The specimen was peripheral blood. These receptors all come from a woman aged 45-65 years with acute or convalescent COVID-19.

The genes are TRBV5-1 and TRBJ2-5; TRBD1 matches 8 bases. The CDR3 has 14 amino acids. The V and J ends lost 4 bases and 5 bases, in that order; junction bases with no gene match: 7. Germline CDR1 and CDR2: SGHRS and YFSETQ. The CDR3 spells CASSVGQGGETQYF. In DNA form, the CDR3 reads TGCGCCAGCAGCGTTGGACAGGGCGGCGAGACCCAGTACTTC.

The chain recombines TRBV5-1 with TRBJ2-3; 11 nucleotides match TRBD1. Germline V gives CDR1 SGHRS, CDR2 YFSETQ. This CDR3 region has 15 residues. J gave up 6 bases and V 0 bases, and 3 bases lay outside the gene matches. The CDR3 is CASSLGTGGRDTQYF. The CDR3 coding sequence is TGCGCCAGCAGCTTGGGGACAGGGGGCAGGGATACGCAGTATTTT.

The chain links TRBV6-2 or TRBV6-3 to TRBJ1-5; 7 bases fit TRBD1. CDR3 length equals 14 residues. V lost 6 bases to trimming and J lost 0 bases; unmatched junction nucleotides: 2. Germline values: CDR1 MNHEY, CDR2 SVGEGT. The CDR3 loop is CASSNRGSNQPQHF. Here the CDR3 DNA reads TGTGCCAGCAGCAACAGGGGTAGCAATCAGCCCCAGCATTTT.

The CDR3 spells CASSPGQGWSTEAFF. The CDR3 DNA follows: TGTGCCAGCTCACCCGGACAGGGGTGGAGCACTGAAGCTTTCTTT. This chain joins TRBV18 and TRBJ1-1; 9 bases agree with TRBD1. The CDR3 extends over 15 amino acids. The V gene end was trimmed by 3 bases and the J gene end by 4 bases; junction bases not matched to a gene: 6. The germline CDR1 and CDR2 sequences are KGHSH and LQKENI.

The chain carries TRBV19 and TRBJ1-2, with D possibly TRBD1 on 5 matching bases. V gave up 3 bases and J gave up 8 bases, with 13 bases separating them. The CDR3 runs to 13 residues. From germline, CDR1 is LNHDA and CDR2 SQIVND (reference sequence). The chain's CDR3 is CASSMDIQAGYTF. DNA for the CDR3: TGTGCCAGTAGTATGGACATACAGGCAGGCTACACCTTC.

The chain uses TRBV24-1 and TRBJ1-5; TRBD1 is a possible D gene (5 bases). This CDR3 spans 14 amino acids. Germline assignment: CDR1 KGHDR and CDR2 SFDVKD. Deletions cut 4 bases from V and 2 bases from J, with 8 bases between. CDR3 coding DNA: TGTGCCACCAGTGACAGGGTTGGCAATCAGCCCCAGCATTTT. It translates to CATSDRVGNQPQHF.

Notes on this clone: Other DNA sequences in the sample encode the same CDR3. The V and J genes are TRBV5-1 and TRBJ2-7; D might be TRBD1 (6 bases). The CDR3 contains 14 residues. Per germline, CDR1 SGHRS and CDR2 YFSETQ. V lost 1 base, J lost 4 bases, and 12 bases lay in between. The CDR3 protein is CASSLLQGGYEQYF. The CDR3, as DNA: TGCGCCAGCAGCTTGCTACAGGGTGGGTACGAGCAGTACTTC.

This clone was observed once. The genes are TRBV3-1 (or the pseudogene TRBV3-2) and TRBJ1-3; D unresolved. V lost 3 bases and J lost 4, with 10 bases in between. Germline CDR1 reads LGHDT; CDR2 reads YNNKEL (reference sequence). The CDR3 covers 14 residues. Here the CDR3 reads CASSQMGGGNTIYF. CDR3 nucleotides: TGTGCCAGCAGCCAGATGGGAGGGGGAAACACCATATATTTT.

This rearrangement joins TRBV10-3 to TRBJ1-2; TRBD1 matches at 8 bases. Looked up from germline, CDR1 is ENHRY and CDR2 is SYGVKD. V was pared by 2 bases and J by 1 base, with 3 bases of the junction left unmatched. This CDR3 comprises 15 residues. CDR3 region: CAISEPTGDNYGYTF. CDR3 DNA sequence: TGTGCCATCAGTGAGCCGACAGGGGATAACTATGGCTACACCTTC.

The CDR3, as DNA: TGTGCCAGCACCCCTACAGGACGACCGGGCACTGAAGCTTTCTTT. The encoded protein is CASTPTGRPGTEAFF. The chain links TRBV6-5 to TRBJ1-1; D may be TRBD1 (5 bases). The CDR3 has 15 residues. Per the germline V gene, CDR1 is MNHEY and CDR2 is SVGAGI. Trimming cost V 7 bases and J 4 bases, with 19 bases left between them.

The chain joins TRBV10-3 to TRBJ1-1; D gene ambiguous. CDR1 and CDR2 from the germline V gene are ENHRY and SYGVKD. This CDR3 has 15 residues. Trimming cost V 0 bases and J 5 bases, with 13 bases left between them. The CDR3 here is CAISESEGLGTEAFF. The CDR3 DNA reads as TGTGCCATCAGTGAGTCGGAGGGTTTAGGGACTGAAGCTTTCTTT.

A word on this clone: This sample also contains other DNA sequences that code for the same CDR3. This chain connects TRBV10-3 to TRBJ2-6, with D tentatively TRBD2 (7 bases). The CDR3 is 17 residues long. Per the germline V gene, CDR1 is ENHRY and CDR2 is SYGVKD. V dropped 6 bases and J dropped 4 bases, with 19 bases sitting between them. The CDR3 region is CAISQIAGAGGANVLTF. The CDR3 DNA reads as TGTGCCATCAGCCAAATCGCGGGGGCGGGGGGGGCCAACGTCCTGACTTTC.

The genes are TRBV12-3 or TRBV12-4 and TRBJ1-2; D is unresolved. The V end was cut by 2 bases, the J end by 3 bases, with 4 bases between. The CDR3 spans 12 residues. The CDR3 DNA reads TGTGCCAGCAGTTTATCCGACTATGGCTACACCTTC. This codes for CASSLSDYGYTF.

The chain carries TRBV6-4 and TRBJ2-2; D possibly corresponds to TRBD1 (5 bases). Deletions cut 3 bases from V and 3 bases from J, with 11 bases between. This CDR3 region has 15 residues. CDR1 and CDR2 from the germline V gene are MRHNA and SNTAGT. The CDR3 DNA follows: TGTGCCAGCAGTGAGAAGGGGATTGACACCGGGGAGCTGTTTTTT. As protein: CASSEKGIDTGELFF.

The chain is built from TRBV6-5 and TRBJ2-7, with 9 bases that match TRBD2. There are 16 residues in the CDR3. V dropped 3 bases and J dropped 3; count of bases not matched to a gene: 9. CDR1 and CDR2 from the germline V gene are MNHEY and SVGAGI. The CDR3 sequence: CASSYGSSGTDYEQYF. The CDR3 nucleotides are TGTGCCAGCAGTTATGGGTCTAGCGGGACGGACTACGAGCAGTACTTC.

The chain employs TRBV6-5 and TRBJ1-1; no clear D gene. The length of the CDR3 is 13 residues. V was shortened by 4 bases and J by 3 bases, with 9 bases between the two germline ends. The germline gives CDR1 MNHEY, CDR2 SVGAGI. The CDR3 loop is CASSFSLDTEAFF. CDR3 bases: TGTGCCAGCAGTTTTAGCCTAGACACTGAAGCTTTCTTT.

This chain uses TRBV5-1 with TRBJ2-2; TRBD2 is a possible D gene (6 bases). Germline V gene data show CDR1 as SGHRS and CDR2 as YFSETQ. With 5 bases removed from V and 6 bases from J, the gap between germline ends came to 14 bases. The CDR3 covers 14 residues. The CDR3 protein is CASREGPSPGELFF. CDR3 DNA sequence: TGCGCCAGCAGGGAGGGACCGTCTCCCGGGGAGCTGTTTTTT.

The chain uses TRBV3-1 (or the pseudogene TRBV3-2) and TRBJ1-4; 10 bases match TRBD1. The germline V gene has CDR1 LGHDT and CDR2 YNNKEL (reference sequence). The length of the CDR3 is 14 residues. V lost 4 bases to trimming and J lost 8 bases; unmatched junction nucleotides: 4. The CDR3 bases are TGTGCCAGCAGCCCGACAGGGGGCGTAGAAAAACTGTTTTTT. Its protein product is CASSPTGGVEKLFF.

Comments on this clone: Other DNA sequences in this specimen translate into the identical CDR3. V gene TRBV9 combines with J gene TRBJ1-6; 9 positions agree with TRBD1. The V gene's germline CDR1 is SGDLS and CDR2 YYNGEE. The CDR3 loop spans 15 amino acids. The ends lost 2 bases at V and 7 bases at J; junction bases unmatched: 4. The CDR3 reads CASSVGQGGNSPLHF. The CDR3 DNA reads as TGTGCCAGCAGCGTGGGACAGGGAGGAAATTCACCCCTCCACTTT.

The chain combines TRBV7-9 with TRBJ1-5; D may be TRBD1 (5 bases). Germline loops: CDR1 SEHNR, CDR2 FQNEAQ (reference sequence). CDR3 size: 14 residues. Trimming took 8 bases from V and 4 from J, leaving 15 bases between them. The CDR3 DNA reads as TGTGCCAGCGGAGCAGGGCTCTTTAATCAGCCCCAGCATTTT. Translation gives CASGAGLFNQPQHF.

V and J are TRBV10-3 and TRBJ1-5; TRBD1 matches 10 bases. This CDR3 has 14 amino acids. Germline V gives CDR1 ENHRY, CDR2 SYGVKD. V lost 7 bases, J lost 2 bases, and 2 bases stayed unmatched. The chain's CDR3 is CAIKGTGGNQPQHF. CDR3 in DNA: TGTGCCATCAAGGGGACAGGGGGCAATCAGCCCCAGCATTTT.

V and J are TRBV6-5 and TRBJ2-7, with TRBD1 as a possible D gene (5 bases). The germline V and J ends were trimmed by 7 bases and 0 bases, with 13 bases remaining between them. The CDR3 contains 14 residues. Germline lookup yields CDR1 MNHEY and CDR2 SVGAGI. CDR3 loop: CASNRAGFSYEQYF. The CDR3 DNA is TGTGCCAGCAACCGGGCAGGGTTCTCCTACGAGCAGTACTTC.

The chain employs TRBV7-3 and TRBJ2-7; 9 nucleotides agree with TRBD1. The trim removed 2 bases at V and 2 bases at J, leaving 10 bases unmatched. This CDR3 comprises 17 residues. CDR1 is SGHTA, CDR2 FQGTGA, per germline. CDR3 sequence (DNA): TGTGCCAGCAGCTTATTTACCGGGACAGGGAAAACCTACGAGCAGTACTTC. It codes for CASSLFTGTGKTYEQYF.

This chain joins TRBV7-9 and TRBJ2-2; unclear D gene. This CDR3 comprises 12 residues. Trimming took off 7 bases at V and 3 bases at J, with 6 bases between the two ends. Looked up from germline, CDR1 is SEHNR and CDR2 is FQNEAQ (reference sequence). The CDR3 is CASTTYTGELFF. The CDR3, as DNA: TGTGCCAGCACTACTTACACCGGGGAGCTGTTTTTT.